This T cell receptor beta chain was captured in a study of blood T cell repertoires in COVID-19. About the study: Researchers got acute and convalescent COVID-19 samples from the United States, Italy and Spain. Sample material is recorded as cDNA or gDNA derived from T cells, B-cell-depleted T cells, or PBMCs.

Measured with immunoSEQ multiplex PCR; TCRdb has only the in-frame clones, and not every one. The sample lists some 78,000 clones; around 89% were seen once. V was clipped by 3 bases and J by 4 bases; unmatched bases: 4. The CDR3 has 15 amino acids. The germline gives CDR1 SGHDT, CDR2 YYEEEE. This rearrangement joins TRBV5-6 to TRBJ1-5, with 10 bases lining up with TRBD1. The TCR comes from an elderly woman with active or convalescent COVID-19. The sample consisted of peripheral blood. CDR3 DNA sequence: TGTGCCAGCAGCTGGGGACAGGGGCTTAATCAGCCCCAGCATTTT. This translates into CASSWGQGLNQPQHF.